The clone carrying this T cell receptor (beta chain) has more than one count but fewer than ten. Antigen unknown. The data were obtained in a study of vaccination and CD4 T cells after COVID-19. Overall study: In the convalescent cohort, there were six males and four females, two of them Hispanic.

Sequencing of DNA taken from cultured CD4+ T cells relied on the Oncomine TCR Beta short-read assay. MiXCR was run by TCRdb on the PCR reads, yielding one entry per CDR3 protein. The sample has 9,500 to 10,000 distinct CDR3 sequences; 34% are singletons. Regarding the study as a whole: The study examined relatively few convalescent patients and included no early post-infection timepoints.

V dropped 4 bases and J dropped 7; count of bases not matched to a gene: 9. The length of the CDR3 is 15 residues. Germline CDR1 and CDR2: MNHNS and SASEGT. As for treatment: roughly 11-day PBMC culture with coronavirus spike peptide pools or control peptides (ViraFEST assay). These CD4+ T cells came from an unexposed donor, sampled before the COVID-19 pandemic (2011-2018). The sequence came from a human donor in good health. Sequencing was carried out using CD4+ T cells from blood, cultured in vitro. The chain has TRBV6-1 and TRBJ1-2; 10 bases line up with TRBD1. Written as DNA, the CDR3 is TGTGCCAGCAGTGCCTCCGGGACAGGGGATCTTGGCTACACCTTC. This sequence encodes CASSASGTGDLGYTF.